What follows are 14 T cell receptor beta chains derived from one specimen sequenced in a study of cytomegalovirus exposure and HLA in healthy donors. The PCR was carried out with 60 Vbeta primers and 13 Jbeta primers. Assay: immunoSEQ multiplex PCR; the TCRdb copy retains only in-frame clones and omits some. Of 180,000 or so clones listed, approximately 80% are singletons. The sequencing sample was made of PBMCs. Every receptor here comes from a female donor in good health and CMV-seronegative.

This clone turned up a few times. This chain's CDR3 is CAGRRGENEKLFF. CDR3 DNA sequence: TGTGCCGGTAGACGGGGGGAGAATGAAAAACTGTTTTTT. The chain employs TRBV28 and TRBJ1-4, with D possibly TRBD1 on 5 matching bases. This CDR3 comprises 13 residues. V was clipped by 11 bases and J by 5 bases, with 15 bases between them. CDR1 is MDHEN, CDR2 SYDVKM, per germline.

This clone was recorded a few times. The V and J genes are TRBV5-4 and TRBJ2-7, with D maybe TRBD1 (5 bases). Germline assignment: CDR1 SGHNT and CDR2 YYREEE (reference sequence). The CDR3 contains 12 residues. V lost 3 bases to trimming and J lost 9 bases, with 13 bases between them. The CDR3 reads CASSSRQSLQYF. CDR3 in DNA: TGTGCCAGCAGCTCCCGACAGTCGCTGCAGTACTTC.

V and J are TRBV6-1 and TRBJ2-1; 10 bases align to TRBD1. With V trimmed by 4 bases and J by 1 base, 4 bases remained unmatched. This CDR3 region has 16 residues. Germline V lookup: CDR1 MNHNS, CDR2 SASEGT. The CDR3 nucleotides are TGTGCCAGCAGTGGTCGACAGGGGGCGTCCTACAATGAGCAGTTCTTC. This gives the protein CASSGRQGASYNEQFF.

The J gene is TRBJ1-5, the V gene TRBV15; 7 bases agree with TRBD1. Germline CDR1 reads LNHNV; CDR2 reads YYDKDF (reference sequence). With V trimmed by 1 base and J by 2 bases, 2 bases remained unmatched. The CDR3 extends over 15 amino acids. The CDR3 loop reads CATSRGTGGNQPQHF. In DNA, the CDR3 is TGTGCCACCAGCAGAGGTACAGGGGGCAATCAGCCCCAGCATTTT.

The chain combines TRBV7-9 with TRBJ1-3; D is unresolved. V lost 4 bases, J lost 7 bases, and 14 bases lay in between. This CDR3 has 14 residues. The germline gives CDR1 SEHNR, CDR2 FQNEAQ (reference sequence). The CDR3 region is CASSSPEPRNTIYF. For the CDR3, the DNA is TGTGCCAGCAGCTCCCCGGAACCTAGGAACACCATATATTTT.

The CDR3 region is CASNQGDNQPQHF. DNA for the CDR3: TGTGCCAGCAATCAGGGGGACAATCAGCCCCAGCATTTT. The genes are TRBV2 and TRBJ1-5; the match to TRBD1 covers 7 bases. The CDR3 spans 13 residues. Looked up from germline, CDR1 is SNHLY and CDR2 is FYNNEI. Unmatched junction bases numbered 3, after V lost 7 bases and J lost 3 bases.

The rearrangement links TRBV4-1 to TRBJ2-7, with D perhaps TRBD1 (6 bases). The ends were cut back, 0 bases at V and 1 base at J, with 10 bases in the middle. CDR3 length equals 15 residues. The germline V gene has CDR1 MGHRA and CDR2 YSYEKL. CDR3 protein: CASSQEGQLSYEQYF. The CDR3, as DNA: TGCGCCAGCAGCCAAGAAGGACAGCTTTCCTACGAGCAGTACTTC.

About this clone itself: An end of the junction differs from the germline gene, which may be a read error. This rearrangement joins TRBV7-9 to TRBJ1-3; unclear D gene. In germline, CDR1 is SEHNR, CDR2 FQNEAQ (reference sequence). The CDR3 is 15 residues long. The CDR3 bases are TGTTCCAGCAGCTCGCCAAAACAGAGTGGAAACACCATATATTTT. Its translation: CSSSSPKQSGNTIYF.

This chain uses TRBV5-1 with TRBJ2-1, with a possible D match to TRBD2 (7 bases). Trimming pared 0 bases from V and 7 bases from J, leaving 14 bases between. Germline V gives CDR1 SGHRS, CDR2 YFSETQ. The CDR3 covers 15 residues. CDR3 sequence (DNA): TGCGCCAGCAGCTTGGAGGGGGGGGATTGGAATGAGCAGTTCTTC. It is translated as CASSLEGGDWNEQFF.

J is TRBJ1-1 and V is TRBV29-1; D remains ambiguous. The germline CDR1 and CDR2 sequences are SQVTM and ANQGSEA. The CDR3 has 13 residues. Trimming cost V 4 bases and J 10 bases, with 19 bases left between them. The DNA for the CDR3 is TGCAGCGTTGCCCAGGACGGAAAGAGCGGAGCTTTCTTT. It encodes CSVAQDGKSGAFF.

This chain links TRBV9 with TRBJ2-1, with 16 bases identical to TRBD2. The CDR3 covers 15 residues. V gave up 4 bases and J gave up 10 bases; unmatched junction bases: 5. From germline, CDR1 is SGDLS and CDR2 YYNGEE. This CDR3 reads CASSPGTSGGAEQFF. The CDR3 DNA reads as TGTGCCAGCAGCCCCGGGACTAGCGGGGGGGCAGAGCAGTTCTTC.

The table lists this clone with a few counts. This chain joins TRBV5-4 and TRBJ2-5; a possible D gene is TRBD2 (5 bases). The CDR3 runs to 12 residues. Germline loops: CDR1 SGHNT, CDR2 YYREEE (reference sequence). Trimming took 2 bases from V and 5 from J, leaving 7 bases between them. The CDR3 sequence is CASSLRGETQYF. In DNA form, the CDR3 reads TGTGCCAGCAGCTTAAGAGGGGAGACCCAGTACTTC.

V usage is TRBV19 and J usage is TRBJ2-5; a weak D match, TRBD2 (5 bases). Deletions cut 1 base from V and 0 bases from J, with 6 bases between. The germline V gene has CDR1 LNHDA and CDR2 SQIVND (reference sequence). The CDR3 runs 14 residues. The CDR3 sequence is CASSIGGYQETQYF. CDR3 DNA: TGTGCCAGTAGTATAGGAGGGTACCAAGAGACCCAGTACTTC.

This clone was seen more than once but under ten times. The V gene is TRBV27, the J gene TRBJ2-5, with 10 bases identical to TRBD2. CDR1 is MNHEY and CDR2 is SMNVEV in the germline V gene (reference sequence). The J segment lost 1 base and the V segment lost 0 bases, leaving 8 bases of the junction unmatched. The CDR3 loop spans 18 amino acids. CDR3: CASSLSWLAGVVQETQYF. The DNA for the CDR3 is TGTGCCAGCAGTTTATCGTGGCTAGCGGGAGTGGTCCAAGAGACCCAGTACTTC.